These T cell receptor beta chains were read from a single sample in a study of beta chain features in type 1 diabetes. TCRdb's table, derived via immunoSEQ multiplex PCR, lists solely in-frame clones and lacks some. The table shows about 13,000 clones, with roughly half occurring only once. The specimen was stem cell memory CD4+ T cells from blood. All receptors derive from a man aged 18-30 years in good health. Both conserved end residues are part of each CDR3. D genes are given only for firm matches. Clone size appears in some rows only: once, few, many, or a class for an expanded clone.

>TRBJ2-1|NA|TRBV11-2|NA
TGTGCCAGCAGGAAGGGGCCGTACAATGAGCAGTTCTTC
CASRKGPYNEQFF
>TRBJ2-3|once|TRBV5-6|TRBD2
TGTGCCAGCAGCATCGGGACTAGCGGGCTGGATACGCAGTATTTT
CASSIGTSGLDTQYF
>TRBJ2-3|once|TRBV2|NA
TGTGCCAGCCGACCGGGACAGGGGCGCGCGCTAGCGGGGGCCCATAGCACAGATACGCAGTATTTT
CASRPGQGRALAGAHSTDTQYF
>TRBJ2-3|NA|TRBV11-3|NA
TGTGCCAGCAGCTTAGGGCTAGGAACTTTAGATACGCAGTATTTT
CASSLGLGTLDTQYF
>TRBJ2-2|NA|TRBV7-3|NA
TGTGCCAGCACAACTCTCGGGGGCACCGGGGAGCTGTTTTTT
CASTTLGGTGELFF
>TRBJ2-1|NA|TRBV11-2|NA
TGTGCCAGCAGCTATCGACAGGCTGATAGGGAGTTCTTC
CASSYRQADREFF
>TRBJ2-1|NA|TRBV7-7|TRBD2
TGTGCCAGCAGCTTAGCCCCCCGTGGAGCGGGGACGGAACAGTTCTTC
CASSLAPRGAGTEQFF
>TRBJ2-5|NA|TRBV5-4|TRBD2
TGTGCCAGCAGTCCGACTAGCGGGGGACTCCGGGAGACCCAGTACTTC
CASSPTSGGLRETQYF
>TRBJ2-5|NA|TRBV5-1|NA
TGCGCCAGCAGCTTGGCCGTAGAAGAGACCCAGTACTTC
CASSLAVEETQYF
>TRBJ2-1|NA|TRBV12-2|NA
TGTGCAAGTCGTAGTCTAGCGGCAAGCTCCTACAATGAGCAGTTCTTC
CASRSLAASSYNEQFF
>TRBJ1-1|few|TRBV15|NA
TGTGCCACCAGCAGAGATGGGCACCCGAGCACTGAAGCTTTCTTT
CATSRDGHPSTEAFF
>TRBJ2-7|NA|TRBV7-2|TRBD2
TGTGCCAGCAGCCCTCGGACTAGCGGGGGTTACGAGCAGTACTTC
CASSPRTSGGYEQYF
>TRBJ2-5|NA|TRBV12-5|NA
TGTGCTAGTGGTTCCCTGAACCGGGACATTCAAGAGACCCAGTACTTC
CASGSLNRDIQETQYF
>TRBJ1-1|NA|TRBV19|TRBD1
TGTGCCAGCAGAGACAGGGTGAACACTGAAGCTTTCTTT
CASRDRVNTEAFF
>TRBJ2-7|few|TRBV6-6|NA
TGTGCCAGCAGTCGACGGACTGGAGACTACGAGCAGTACTTC
CASSRRTGDYEQYF
>TRBJ1-3|NA|TRBV25-1|TRBD1
TGTGCCAGCACGACGACAGGGGGAACTGGAAACACCATATATTTT
CASTTTGGTGNTIYF
>TRBJ1-2|few|TRBV5-8|NA
TGTGCCAGCAGCTTGGATTGGGCAAGATCCGGCTACACCTTC
CASSLDWARSGYTF
>TRBJ2-3|NA|TRBV30|NA
TGTGCCTGGGGGGATTCAGCGGTGAGCACAGATACGCAGTATTTT
CAWGDSAVSTDTQYF
>TRBJ1-1|few|TRBV5-5|NA
TGTGCCAGCAACAGCGGGGTGCGGGGGACTGAAGCTTTCTTT
CASNSGVRGTEAFF
>TRBJ2-3|NA|TRBV11-2|NA
TGTGCCAGCAGCCGCCGGGACACCCGCACAGATACGCAGTATTTT
CASSRRDTRTDTQYF
>TRBJ2-7|few|TRBV7-9|NA
TGTGCCAGCAGCTTTGTAGTTTACGAGCAGTACTTC
CASSFVVYEQYF
>TRBJ1-2|NA|TRBV6-6|NA
TGTGCCAGCAGCCCCGGCAGGGATAGGGGCTACACCTTC
CASSPGRDRGYTF
>TRBJ2-5|NA|TRBV4-3|TRBD2
TGCGCCAGCAGCGGGAGCGGGGAAGAGACCCAGTACTTC
CASSGSGEETQYF
>TRBJ2-7|NA|TRBV7-2|TRBD1
TGTGCCAGCAGCTTAGTAGGGGGCAACTACGAGCAGTACTTC
CASSLVGGNYEQYF
>TRBJ1-5|NA|TRBV19|NA
TGTGCCAGTAGTCAGGTCAACAATCAGCCCCAGCATTTT
CASSQVNNQPQHF
>TRBJ1-2|few|TRBV7-2|NA
TGTGCCAGCAGCTTAGGTCAGAACTATGGCTACACCTTC
CASSLGQNYGYTF
>TRBJ1-4|NA|TRBV5-6|TRBD1
TGTGCCAGCAGCTTGGGGACAGGGAAGAATGAAAAACTGTTTTTT
CASSLGTGKNEKLFF
>TRBJ2-3|NA|TRBV5-1|NA
TGCGCCAGCAGCAGGGAGACAGATACGCAGTATTTT
CASSRETDTQYF
>TRBJ2-3|few|TRBV5-1|TRBD2
TGCGCCAGCAGCTTACTAGCGGGGACCACAGATACGCAGTATTTT
CASSLLAGTTDTQYF
>TRBJ2-7|few|TRBV27|TRBD1
TGTGCCAGCAGTCCCCGGACAGGGGGATCCTACGAGCAGTACTTC
CASSPRTGGSYEQYF
>TRBJ2-1|NA|TRBV5-1|NA
TGCGCCAGCAGCTTGTTCGACAATGAGCAGTTCTTC
CASSLFDNEQFF
>TRBJ1-1|few|TRBV7-9|NA
TGTGCCAGCAGCTTTCAGGGGAACACTGAAGCTTTCTTT
CASSFQGNTEAFF
>TRBJ2-3|NA|TRBV9|NA
TGTGCCAGCAACCCGACAGAAAGCACAGATACGCAGTATTTT
CASNPTESTDTQYF
>TRBJ1-2|NA|TRBV13|NA
TGTGCCAGCAGCTTTCAGGGGATAGGCTATGGCTACACCTTC
CASSFQGIGYGYTF
>TRBJ2-5|few|TRBV28|NA
TGTGCCAGCAGTTTTCCCCCAGGGGCCGGGCCGGAGACCCAGTACTTC
CASSFPPGAGPETQYF
>TRBJ2-4|NA|TRBV6-5|NA
TGTGCCAGCAGTTACATGCGGGGTGACATTCAGTACTTC
CASSYMRGDIQYF
>TRBJ1-6|NA|TRBV27|TRBD1
TGTGCCAGCAGGTCGGGAGGGGGCGATTCACCCCTCCACTTT
CASRSGGGDSPLHF
>TRBJ2-5|NA|TRBV11-3|TRBD1
TGTGCCAGCAGCAAGAGAACAGGGGTTGCCCAGTACTTC
CASSKRTGVAQYF
>TRBJ1-5|once|TRBV6-1|TRBD1
TGTGCCAGCAGGCCGGGACAGGGCCGCAATCAGCCCCAGCATTTT
CASRPGQGRNQPQHF
>TRBJ2-7|NA|TRBV5-1|TRBD1
TGCGCCAGCAGCGTGGACAGGGGGGTCTACGAGCAGTACTTC
CASSVDRGVYEQYF
>TRBJ2-1|NA|TRBV4-2|TRBD2
TGTGCCAGCAGCCAGACGCTAGCGGGGGCTTCCTTCGATGAGCAGTTCTTC
CASSQTLAGASFDEQFF
>TRBJ2-5|NA|TRBV18|NA
TGTGCCAGCTCACTACAACCCCCGGGGGAGACCCAGTACTTC
CASSLQPPGETQYF
>TRBJ1-5|NA|TRBV29-1|NA
TGCAGCGCACAGGGTCACAATCAGCCCCAGCATTTT
CSAQGHNQPQHF
>TRBJ1-1|NA|TRBV7-2|TRBD1
TGTGCCAGCAGCAGTCCCGGGACAGGGGTGAACACTGAAGCTTTCTTT
CASSSPGTGVNTEAFF
>TRBJ2-5|NA|TRBV5-1|TRBD2
TGCGCCAGCAGCTCGGGGGGGCTCGGGGCCCTAGAGACCCAGTACTTC
CASSSGGLGALETQYF
>TRBJ2-5|NA|TRBV27|TRBD2
TGTGCCAGCAGTTTACGCGGACTAGGGGCAGAGACCCAGTACTTC
CASSLRGLGAETQYF
>TRBJ1-5|NA|TRBV6-6|TRBD1
TGTGCCAGCAGTGGACAGGGCGGTCAGCCCCAGCATTTT
CASSGQGGQPQHF
>TRBJ2-5|NA|TRBV27|NA
TGTGCCAGCAGACAAGGGGTGGAAGAGCAGTACTTC
CASRQGVEEQYF
>TRBJ2-2|NA|TRBV28|NA
TGTGCCAGCAGTTCTATAGCCCCCGGGGAGCTGTTTTTT
CASSSIAPGELFF
>TRBJ2-7|few|TRBV7-2|NA
TGTGCCAGCAGCTCATCGAGCTCCTACGAGCAGTACTTC
CASSSSSSYEQYF
>TRBJ1-1|few|TRBV15|TRBD1
TGTGCCACCAGTAAACAGGGGTCCCTCATGAACACTGAAGCTTTCTTT
CATSKQGSLMNTEAFF
>TRBJ2-2|NA|TRBV4-2|TRBD1
TGTGCCAGCAGCGGTCGTCAGGGGGCGCGTGCCGGGGAGCTGTTTTTT
CASSGRQGARAGELFF
>TRBJ2-3|few|TRBV7-9|NA
TGTGCCAGCAGCTCTCCGAAGGGGGCAGATACGCAGTATTTT
CASSSPKGADTQYF
>TRBJ1-3|few|TRBV6-5|NA
TGTGCCAGCAGTGTTCCGTCCGGAAACACCATATATTTT
CASSVPSGNTIYF
>TRBJ2-1|NA|TRBV7-3|NA
TGTGCCAGCAGCCAAACATGGGCCAAGAACAATGAGCAGTTCTTC
CASSQTWAKNNEQFF
>TRBJ1-6|NA|TRBV7-2|NA
TGTGCCAGCAGCTTGTACAGGGAAGAATTGGATTCACCCCTCCACTTT
CASSLYREELDSPLHF
>TRBJ2-1|NA|TRBV5-5|NA
TGTGCCAGCAGCTGGGGGGAAGGGGAGCAGTTCTTC
CASSWGEGEQFF
>TRBJ2-7|medium-sized|TRBV18|TRBD1
TGTGCCAGCTCACCACTGAGACAGGGGGCCTCCTACGAGCAGTACTTC
CASSPLRQGASYEQYF
>TRBJ2-3|once|TRBV5-4|NA
TGTGCCAGCAGCCAAGCCGCGGCAAGAGATACGCAGTATTTT
CASSQAAARDTQYF
>TRBJ2-1|NA|TRBV10-3|TRBD1
TGTGCCATCAGTGGGGGACAGGGCTACAATGAGCAGTTCTTC
CAISGGQGYNEQFF